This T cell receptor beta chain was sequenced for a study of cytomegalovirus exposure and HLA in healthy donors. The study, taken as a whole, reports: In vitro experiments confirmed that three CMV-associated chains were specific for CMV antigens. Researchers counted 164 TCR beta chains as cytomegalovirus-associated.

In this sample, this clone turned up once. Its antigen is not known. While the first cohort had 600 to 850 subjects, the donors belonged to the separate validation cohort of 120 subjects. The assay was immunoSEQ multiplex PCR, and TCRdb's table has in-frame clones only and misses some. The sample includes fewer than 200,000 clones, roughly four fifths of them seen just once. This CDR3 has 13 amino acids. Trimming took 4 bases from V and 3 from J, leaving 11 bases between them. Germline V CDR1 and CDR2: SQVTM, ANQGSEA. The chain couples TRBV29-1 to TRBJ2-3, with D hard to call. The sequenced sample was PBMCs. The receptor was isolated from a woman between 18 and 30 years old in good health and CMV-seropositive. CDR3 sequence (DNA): TGCAGCGTTGGGGCCATGTCAACAGATACGCAGTATTTT. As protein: CSVGAMSTDTQYF.